This entry concerns a single T cell receptor (beta chain). The antigen is not known. Some clones are missing from TCRdb's copy, which holds only in-frame ones; the method was immunoSEQ multiplex PCR. The sample holds tens of thousands of clones, around 80% seen once. This record comes from a study of OX40 agonist ivuxolimab in advanced cancers. Study-level information: Those enrolled were 82.7% male, with a mean age of 60 years and ages from roughly 20 to 85.

Individuals having autoimmune disease history or systemic immunosuppression were not enrolled. General study results and limits: There were also nonresponders showing low normalized T-cell clonal expansion.

The ends were cut back, 0 bases at V and 2 bases at J, with 9 bases in the middle. CDR1 and CDR2 (germline): SGHRS, YFSETQ. CDR3 length: 15 residues. Sequenced here: CD4+ or CD8+ T cells sorted from blood, sampled in a trial of the OX40 agonist ivuxolimab. The chain employs TRBV5-1 and TRBJ1-5; TRBD1 might be the D (6 bases). The sequence was obtained from an adult with an advanced solid tumor such as melanoma, head and neck, liver or kidney cancer. This CDR3 is CASSLGTEGNQPQHF. Written as DNA, the CDR3 is TGCGCCAGCAGCTTGGGGACAGAGGGCAATCAGCCCCAGCATTTT. The full variable domain, completed using reference TRBV5-1 and TRBJ1-5, is KAGVTQTPRYLIKTRGQQVTLSCSPISGHRSVSWYQQTPGQGLQFLFEYFSETQRNKGNFPGRFSGRQFSNSRSEMNVSTLELGDSALYLCASSLGTEGNQPQHFGDGTRLSIL.